This T cell receptor beta chain was recorded in a study of CD8 T cells in ankylosing spondylitis. Study-wide points: The authors found the disease-linked clones to be CD8+ and relatively rare in peripheral blood. Matched ankylosing spondylitis synovial fluid reportedly showed significant enrichment of disease-linked clones. About 8 highly homologous variants made up a TCR beta motif, and this motif appeared characteristic of ankylosing spondylitis blood.

Generation of TCR beta libraries employed quantitative 5'-RACE incorporating molecular barcodes. Using its own MiXCR run on the 5' RACE reads, TCRdb lists one record per CDR3 protein. The table includes 75,000 to 95,000 distinct CDR3 sequences, around 8.3% detected once. This clonotype occurred many times. Its antigen is not known. V lost 1 base to trimming and J lost 0 bases, with 10 bases between them. The V gene's germline CDR1 is DFQATT and CDR2 SNEGSKA (reference sequence). The CDR3 runs 15 residues. The chain recombines TRBV20-1 with TRBJ1-3; D remains unclear. The sequence was collected from a male donor with ankylosing spondylitis. Source material: blood, either unsorted or a sorted T cell fraction (not recorded which). The CDR3 region has the DNA TGCAGTGCTAGAGCCGGGCTAAGCTCTGGAAACACCATATATTTT. Residues: CSARAGLSSGNTIYF.